This T cell receptor beta chain was sequenced during a study of blood T cells in healthy people across ages. Whole-study findings and limits: Aged donors had fewer naive CD4+ cells and lower diversity than long-lived donors. A roughly linear age-dependent decrease characterized TCR beta diversity per million T cells.

A word on this clonotype: The antigen is unknown.

Whenever a sample was processed, at least 7 million PBMCs were isolated. Next came a second PCR, run for roughly 6 to 11 cycles, which used a sample-barcoded 5' primer along with a J-beta primer mix. The yield of each sample was at least 2.5 million CDR3-containing paired-end reads. TCRdb redid the calling of the 5' RACE reads with MiXCR, one entry per CDR3 protein. The sample holds about 1.4 million distinct CDR3 sequences, 59% seen once. The V end lost 4 bases, the J end lost 5 bases, and 13 bases lay between the germline ends. The CDR3 is made up of 14 amino acids. Germline V gene data show CDR1 as SGHRS and CDR2 as YFSETQ.

Material for sequencing was blood. This clonotype was obtained from a man younger than 35 in good health. The rearrangement uses TRBV5-1 and TRBJ2-1; maybe TRBD2 (5 bases). The CDR3 reads CASSPAAADNEQFF. The CDR3 DNA reads as TGCGCCAGCAGCCCAGCAGCGGCAGACAATGAGCAGTTCTTC.